These 2 T cell receptor beta chains came from one sample sequenced in a study of CD8 T cells in ankylosing spondylitis. TCRdb analysed the 5' RACE reads with MiXCR anew, one entry per CDR3 protein. The data show roughly 64,000 distinct CDR3 sequences, with more than 5.5% seen just once and 5% held by the top ten. Sequenced: synovial fluid, either unsorted or a sorted T cell fraction (not recorded which). These receptor sequences come from a male donor with ankylosing spondylitis.

The chain combines TRBV28 with TRBJ2-7, with D perhaps matching TRBD1 (5 bases). This CDR3 contains 13 residues. CDR1 and CDR2 (germline): MDHEN, SYDVKM. Trimming removed 10 bases at V and 5 bases at J, with 18 bases between. CDR3 region: CATRQAGLDEQYF. CDR3 DNA: TGTGCCACCCGGCAAGCAGGGCTCGACGAGCAGTACTTC.

This clonotype came up many times. The CDR3 is CASSERAPIRDEQFF. CDR3 coding DNA: TGTGCCAGCAGTGAACGGGCCCCTATTCGGGATGAGCAGTTCTTC. This chain uses TRBV25-1 with TRBJ2-1; D remains ambiguous. This CDR3 is built from 15 residues. Germline loops: CDR1 MGHDK, CDR2 SYGVNS. Trimming cost V 2 bases and J 8 bases, with 16 bases left between them. Combining the CDR3 with reference TRBV25-1 and TRBJ2-1 gives the whole variable domain EADIYQTPRYLVIGTGKKITLECSQTMGHDKMYWYQQDPGMELHLIHYSYGVNSTEKGDLSSESTVSRIRTEHFPLTLESARPSHTSQYLCASSERAPIRDEQFFGPGTRLTVL.